Shown below are 22 T cell receptor beta chains from a single sample sequenced in a study of response to subunit inactivated influenza vaccine. TCRdb reprocessed the RT-PCR reads via MiXCR and lists one record per CDR3 protein. The sample comprises under 800,000 distinct CDR3 sequences, around 14% of which are singletons, and 6.5% to 8.5% rests with the top ten. The sequenced sample was PBMCs from blood, obtained approximately 15 days before vaccination. These receptors originate from a man aged 50 to 60 who received an inactivated influenza vaccine.

V gene TRBV2 combines with J gene TRBJ1-2; TRBD1 agrees at 7 bases. J lost 0 bases, V lost 2 bases, and 9 bases had no gene match. The germline CDR1 and CDR2 sequences are SNHLY and FYNNEI. CDR3 size: 17 residues. Written as DNA, the CDR3 is TGTGCCAGCAGTGAATCGTTCGACAGGGCAACTAACTATGGCTACACCTTC. It codes for CASSESFDRATNYGYTF.

The genes are TRBV3-1 and TRBJ2-2; D ambiguous. In germline, CDR1 is LGHDT, CDR2 YNNKEL (reference sequence). The V end lost 4 bases, the J end lost 7 bases, and 13 bases lay between the germline ends. The CDR3 is 14 amino acids. DNA of the CDR3: TGTGCCAGCAGCCTAGGGCTAGAAGGCGGGGAGCTGTTTTTT. Its translation: CASSLGLEGGELFF.

This clonotype was counted many times. The chain employs TRBV11-1 and TRBJ1-5; weak D call: TRBD1 (6 bases). V lost 5 bases and J lost 4, with 24 bases in between. The CDR3 length is 18 residues. Germline CDR1 reads SGHAT; CDR2 reads FQDESV (reference sequence). DNA of the CDR3: TGTGCCAGCAGCCCAGGGCGAGGAGGAGGGAGGGGGAATCAGCCCCAGCATTTT. Translating gives CASSPGRGGGRGNQPQHF.

On this clonotype itself: A much larger clone differs by one base, so this may be a read error. The chain recombines TRBV12-3 or TRBV12-4 with TRBJ1-1; D gene ambiguous. Trimming stripped 1 base from V and 1 base from J, with 13 bases between. The CDR3 spans 16 residues. The CDR3 region is CASSLGVGCKNTEAFF. In nucleotides, the CDR3 is TGTGCCAGCAGTTTAGGGGTGGGCTGCAAGAACACTGAAGCTTTCTTT.

This clonotype was recorded a few times. This chain joins TRBV12-3 or TRBV12-4 and TRBJ1-6, with 8 bases aligning to TRBD1. The CDR3 sequence is 15 residues long. J gave up 7 bases and V 5 bases, and 7 bases lay outside the gene matches. This CDR3 is CASSDDRGINSPLHF. The CDR3 DNA is TGTGCCAGCAGTGATGACAGGGGTATAAATTCACCCCTCCACTTT.

The chain carries TRBV4-2 and TRBJ2-7; D is unclear. Trimming shortened V by 1 base and J by 5 bases, and 21 bases separated the two germline ends. In germline, CDR1 is LGHNA, CDR2 YNFKEQ. CDR3 length: 17 amino acids. The CDR3 DNA reads as TGTGCCAGCAGCCAAGTAGCAAGGATCGACTTCTCAGACGAGCAGTACTTC. Its translation is CASSQVARIDFSDEQYF.

This clonotype was counted many times. The chain combines TRBV29-1 with TRBJ2-7, with 8 bases lining up with TRBD1. Germline values: CDR1 SQVTM, CDR2 ANQGSEA. J was trimmed by 2 bases and V by 4 bases; bases with no gene match: 4. The CDR3 sequence is 13 residues long. In nucleotides, the CDR3 is TGCAGCGTTGGGACAGGGCCCACCTACGAGCAGTACTTC. It specifies CSVGTGPTYEQYF.

This clonotype has a handful of counts. V usage is TRBV6-5 and J usage is TRBJ2-7; 11 positions agree with TRBD1. J was trimmed by 6 bases and V by 4 bases; bases with no gene match: 8. This CDR3 spans 15 amino acids. Germline-derived CDR1 and CDR2 are MNHEY and SVGAGI. This CDR3 is CASSSRGQGVGEQYF. The CDR3 region has the DNA TGTGCCAGCAGTTCAAGGGGACAGGGGGTCGGCGAGCAGTACTTC.

There are a few counts of this clonotype. The chain has TRBV20-1 and TRBJ1-4; D call uncertain. The V gene lost 3 bases and the J gene lost 4 bases, with 12 bases spanning the gap. Germline loops: CDR1 DFQATT, CDR2 SNEGSKA (reference sequence). This CDR3 comprises 14 residues. In DNA, the CDR3 is TGCAGTGCTAGTGAGGGAGGGCTTAATGAAAAACTGTTTTTT. It specifies CSASEGGLNEKLFF.

This clonotype was seen more than once but under ten times. J is TRBJ2-1 and V is TRBV29-1; perhaps TRBD1 as D (5 bases). V was cut by 4 bases and J by 10 bases, with 14 bases left in between. The CDR3 has 12 residues. Germline CDR1 SQVTM, CDR2 ANQGSEA. The CDR3 DNA sequence: TGCAGCGTTGTTATTATCAAGGGGGAGCAGTTCTTC. It encodes CSVVIIKGEQFF.

This clonotype was counted a few times. J is TRBJ2-2 and V is TRBV24-1, with D possibly TRBD1 on 5 matching bases. This CDR3 region has 16 residues. Deletions cut 1 base from V and 2 bases from J, with 10 bases between. Germline-derived CDR1 and CDR2 are KGHDR and SFDVKD. CDR3 nucleotide sequence: TGTGCCACCAGTGATTTTACAGGTCCTAACACCGGGGAGCTGTTTTTT. Translating gives CATSDFTGPNTGELFF.

This clonotype was picked up one time. The V gene is TRBV2, the J gene TRBJ1-5, with D perhaps matching TRBD1 (5 bases). V was shortened by 3 bases and J by 5 bases, with 8 bases between the two germline ends. CDR1 is SNHLY, CDR2 FYNNEI, per germline. The CDR3 is 13 amino acids. DNA of the CDR3: TGTGCCAGCAGTGAGGGGCGCGATCAGCCCCAGCATTTT. Residues: CASSEGRDQPQHF.

The table lists this clonotype with many counts. CDR3 in amino acids: CASSSPVGSYEQYF. The DNA for the CDR3 is TGTGCCAGCAGCTCTCCCGTTGGCAGCTACGAGCAGTACTTC. The V call is TRBV7-2, the J call TRBJ2-7, with no clear D. Trimming left V 4 bases short and J 3 bases short, with 13 bases between. This CDR3 has 14 amino acids. CDR1 and CDR2 from the germline V gene are SGHTA and FQGNSA.

CDR3 amino acids: CASSNSGRGNTGELFF. The CDR3 region has the DNA TGTGCCAGCAGCAACAGCGGGAGGGGGAACACCGGGGAGCTGTTTTTT. J is TRBJ2-2 and V is TRBV28; 10 positions match TRBD2. After removal of 6 bases from V and 1 base from J, the junction contained 5 bases not matched to a gene. The germline gives CDR1 MDHEN, CDR2 SYDVKM. The CDR3 sequence is 16 residues long.

The chain is built from TRBV20-1 and TRBJ2-1; D perhaps matches TRBD2 (6 bases). Trimming cost V 2 bases and J 5 bases, with 10 bases left between them. The V gene's germline CDR1 is DFQATT and CDR2 SNEGSKA (reference sequence). The CDR3 runs to 13 residues. CDR3 region: CSARRTNNNEQFF. Written as DNA, the CDR3 is TGCAGTGCTAGAAGGACTAACAACAATGAGCAGTTCTTC.

The sample holds many counts of this clonotype. The V call is TRBV6-5, the J call TRBJ2-5; the D is unclear. CDR1 and CDR2 (germline): MNHEY, SVGAGI. The CDR3 runs 11 residues. Trimming removed 7 bases at V and 2 bases at J, with 5 bases between. The CDR3 sequence is CASTAQETQYF. DNA of the CDR3: TGTGCCAGCACAGCTCAAGAGACCCAGTACTTC.

In its sample, this clonotype was seen a few times. The chain carries TRBV24-1 and TRBJ1-5; the D is unclear. The CDR3 extends over 12 amino acids. Looked up from germline, CDR1 is KGHDR and CDR2 is SFDVKD. The V end was cut by 2 bases, the J end by 6 bases, with 4 bases between. The DNA for the CDR3 is TGTGCCACCAGTGATTCAGGTCAGCCCCAGCATTTT. Its translation: CATSDSGQPQHF.

This clonotype was detected ten times or more. The V gene is TRBV7-2, the J gene TRBJ1-2, with D hard to call. Trimming cost V 5 bases and J 4 bases, with 14 bases left between them. The CDR3 extends over 14 amino acids. Germline V gives CDR1 SGHTA, CDR2 FQGNSA. CDR3 bases: TGTGCCAGCAGCCCCCGCGGAAGGACCTATGGCTACACCTTC. Protein: CASSPRGRTYGYTF.

The V and J genes are TRBV5-1 and TRBJ1-6; TRBD1 might be the D (5 bases). The V gene's germline CDR1 is SGHRS and CDR2 YFSETQ. The CDR3 is 14 residues long. V lost 4 bases and J lost 7, with 12 bases in between. The CDR3 DNA reads TGCGCCAGCAGCGCCGGGACGGTCAATTCACCCCTCCACTTT. Translating it yields CASSAGTVNSPLHF.

J is TRBJ2-1 and V is TRBV11-2, with D possibly matching TRBD2 (6 bases). V lost 1 base and J lost 11, with 15 bases in between. Germline V gives CDR1 SGHAT, CDR2 FQNNGV. The CDR3 sequence is 14 residues long. DNA for the CDR3: TGTGCCAGCAGCTTAGTCTCTCTCGGGGGAAAGCAGTTCTTC. Its translation is CASSLVSLGGKQFF.

This clonotype was counted between two and nine times. V is TRBV12-3 or TRBV12-4 and J is TRBJ1-5, with D perhaps matching TRBD1 (5 bases). Trimming removed 4 bases at V and 3 bases at J, with 13 bases between. This CDR3 is 15 amino acids long. CDR3 protein: CASSSGHDPNQPQHF. The CDR3 bases are TGTGCCAGCAGTTCCGGACACGATCCCAATCAGCCCCAGCATTTT.

The chain employs TRBV3-1 and TRBJ2-1; 9 bases fit TRBD2. The CDR3 sequence is 15 residues long. CDR1 LGHDT and CDR2 YNNKEL come from the germline V gene (reference sequence). V dropped 4 bases and J dropped 6; count of bases not matched to a gene: 7. CDR3 bases: TGTGCCAGCAGCCGAAGGCAGCGGGAGGTCAATGAGCAGTTCTTC. Translating it yields CASSRRQREVNEQFF.